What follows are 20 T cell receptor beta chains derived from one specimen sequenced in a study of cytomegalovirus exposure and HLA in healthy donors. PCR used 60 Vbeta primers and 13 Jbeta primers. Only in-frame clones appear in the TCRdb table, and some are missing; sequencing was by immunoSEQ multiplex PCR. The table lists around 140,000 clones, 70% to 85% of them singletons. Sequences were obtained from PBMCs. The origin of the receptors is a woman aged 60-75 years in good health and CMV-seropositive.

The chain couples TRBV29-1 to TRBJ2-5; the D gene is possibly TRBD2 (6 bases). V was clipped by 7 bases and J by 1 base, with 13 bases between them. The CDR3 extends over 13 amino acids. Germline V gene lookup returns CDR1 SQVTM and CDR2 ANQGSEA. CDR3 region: CSAGAGLQETQYF. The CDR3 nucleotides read TGCAGCGCTGGAGCGGGCCTCCAAGAGACCCAGTACTTC.

CDR3 sequence reads: CASRDSRETQYF. The CDR3 DNA reads TGTGCCAGTAGGGACTCCCGGGAGACCCAGTACTTC. V gene TRBV19 combines with J gene TRBJ2-5; D perhaps matches TRBD2 (5 bases). CDR1 LNHDA and CDR2 SQIVND come from the germline V gene (reference sequence). The length of the CDR3 is 12 residues. Trimming removed 6 bases at V and 5 bases at J, with 10 bases between. The whole variable domain, filled in from reference TRBV19 and TRBJ2-5, reads DGGITQSPKYLFRKEGQNVTLSCEQNLNHDAMYWYRQDPGQGLRLIYYSQIVNDFQKGDIAEGYSVSREKKESFPLTVTSAQKNPTAFYLCASRDSRETQYFGPGTRLLVL.

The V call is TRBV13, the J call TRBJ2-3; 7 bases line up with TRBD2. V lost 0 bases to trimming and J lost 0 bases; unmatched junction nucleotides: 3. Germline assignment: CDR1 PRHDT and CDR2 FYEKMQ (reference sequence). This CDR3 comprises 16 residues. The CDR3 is CASSLGAGVSTDTQYF. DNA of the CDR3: TGTGCCAGCAGCTTAGGGGCGGGAGTTAGCACAGATACGCAGTATTTT. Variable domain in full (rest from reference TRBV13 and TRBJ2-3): AAGVIQSPRHLIKEKRETATLKCYPIPRHDTVYWYQQGPGQDPQFLISFYEKMQSDKGSIPDRFSAQQFSDYHSELNMSSLELGDSALYFCASSLGAGVSTDTQYFGPGTRLTVL.

CDR3 nucleotide sequence: TGCGCCAGCAGCTTACAGGGAGCCCCCACAGATACGCAGTATTTT. It is translated as CASSLQGAPTDTQYF. The chain recombines TRBV5-1 with TRBJ2-3, with D tentatively TRBD1 (6 bases). CDR1 SGHRS and CDR2 YFSETQ come from the germline V gene. The CDR3 is 15 amino acids. V was pared by 2 bases and J by 2 bases, with 12 bases between.

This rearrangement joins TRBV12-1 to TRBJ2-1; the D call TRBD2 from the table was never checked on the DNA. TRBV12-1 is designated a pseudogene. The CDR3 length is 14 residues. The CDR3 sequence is CASSRSRSYNEQFF. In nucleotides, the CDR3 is TGTGCCAGCAGCCGGTCCCGTTCCTACAATGAGCAGTTCTTC.

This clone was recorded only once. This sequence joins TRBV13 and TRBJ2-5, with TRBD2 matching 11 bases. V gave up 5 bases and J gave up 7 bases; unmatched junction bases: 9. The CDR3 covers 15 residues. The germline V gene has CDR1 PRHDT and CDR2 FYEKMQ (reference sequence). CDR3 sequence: CASSPRLAGGWTQYF. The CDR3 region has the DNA TGTGCCAGCAGCCCCCGGCTAGCGGGGGGATGGACCCAGTACTTC.

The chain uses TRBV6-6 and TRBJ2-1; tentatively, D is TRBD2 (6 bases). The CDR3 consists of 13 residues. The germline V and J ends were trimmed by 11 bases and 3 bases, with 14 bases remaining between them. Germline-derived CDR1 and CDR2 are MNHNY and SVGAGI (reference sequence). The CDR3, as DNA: TGTGCCTCCGGGGGAGCGGGCTACAATGAGCAGTTCTTC. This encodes CASGGAGYNEQFF.

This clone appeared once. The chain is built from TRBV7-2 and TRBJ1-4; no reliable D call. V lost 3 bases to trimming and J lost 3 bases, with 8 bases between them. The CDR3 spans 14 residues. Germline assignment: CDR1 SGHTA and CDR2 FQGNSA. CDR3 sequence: CASSLYRSNEKLFF. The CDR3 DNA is TGTGCCAGCAGCTTGTACAGATCTAATGAAAAACTGTTTTTT.

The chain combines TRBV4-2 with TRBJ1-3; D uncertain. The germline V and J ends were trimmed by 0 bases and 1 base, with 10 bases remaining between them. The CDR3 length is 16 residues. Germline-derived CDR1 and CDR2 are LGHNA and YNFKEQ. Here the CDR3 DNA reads TGTGCCAGCAGCCAAGATGGAGTCCAGTCTGGAAACACCATATATTTT. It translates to CASSQDGVQSGNTIYF.

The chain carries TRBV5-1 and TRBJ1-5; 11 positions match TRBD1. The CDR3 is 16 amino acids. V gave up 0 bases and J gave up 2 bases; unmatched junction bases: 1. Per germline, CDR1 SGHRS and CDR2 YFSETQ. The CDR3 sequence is CASSLGGQGGNQPQHF. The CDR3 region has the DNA TGCGCCAGCAGCTTGGGGGGACAGGGGGGCAATCAGCCCCAGCATTTT. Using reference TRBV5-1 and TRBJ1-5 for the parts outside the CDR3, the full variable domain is KAGVTQTPRYLIKTRGQQVTLSCSPISGHRSVSWYQQTPGQGLQFLFEYFSETQRNKGNFPGRFSGRQFSNSRSEMNVSTLELGDSALYLCASSLGGQGGNQPQHFGDGTRLSIL.

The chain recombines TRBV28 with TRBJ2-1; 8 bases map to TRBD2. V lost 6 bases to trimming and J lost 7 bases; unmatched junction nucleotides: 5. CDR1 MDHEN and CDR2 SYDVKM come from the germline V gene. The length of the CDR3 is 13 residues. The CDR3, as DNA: TGTGCCAGCAGGAAAAGCGGGAGAAATGAGCAGTTCTTC. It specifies CASRKSGRNEQFF.

CDR3 protein: CASSPPGANQPQHF. CDR3 DNA: TGTGCCAGCTCACCACCGGGGGCGAATCAGCCCCAGCATTTT. The chain combines TRBV18 with TRBJ1-5; the D gene is possibly TRBD1 (6 bases). V lost 0 bases, J lost 4 bases, and 7 bases lay in between. Germline V CDR1 and CDR2: KGHSH, LQKENI. There are 14 residues in the CDR3. The full variable domain, in which reference TRBV18 and TRBJ1-5 provide the parts outside the CDR3, is NAGVMQNPRHLVRRRGQEARLRCSPMKGHSHVYWYRQLPEEGLKFMVYLQKENIIDESGMPKERFSAEFPKEGPSILRIQQVVRGDSAAYFCASSPPGANQPQHFGDGTRLSIL.

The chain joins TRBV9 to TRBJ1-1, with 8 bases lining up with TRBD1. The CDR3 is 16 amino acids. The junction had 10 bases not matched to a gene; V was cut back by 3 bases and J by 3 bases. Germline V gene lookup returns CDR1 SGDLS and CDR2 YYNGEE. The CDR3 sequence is CASSGAGGLLHTEAFF. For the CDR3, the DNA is TGTGCCAGCAGCGGGGCAGGGGGCTTATTGCACACTGAAGCTTTCTTT.

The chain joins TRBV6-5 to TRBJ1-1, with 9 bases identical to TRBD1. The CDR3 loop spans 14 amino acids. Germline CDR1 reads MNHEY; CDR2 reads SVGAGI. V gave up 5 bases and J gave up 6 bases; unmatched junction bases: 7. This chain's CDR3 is CASSKGTGLSEAFF. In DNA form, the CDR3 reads TGTGCCAGCAGTAAGGGGACAGGGTTGTCTGAAGCTTTCTTT.

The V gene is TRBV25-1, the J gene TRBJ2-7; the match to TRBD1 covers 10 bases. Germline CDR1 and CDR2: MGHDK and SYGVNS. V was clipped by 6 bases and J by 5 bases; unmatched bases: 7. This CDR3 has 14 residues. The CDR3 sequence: CASRVTGGRNEQYF. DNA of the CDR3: TGTGCCAGCAGGGTGACAGGGGGCAGAAACGAGCAGTACTTC.

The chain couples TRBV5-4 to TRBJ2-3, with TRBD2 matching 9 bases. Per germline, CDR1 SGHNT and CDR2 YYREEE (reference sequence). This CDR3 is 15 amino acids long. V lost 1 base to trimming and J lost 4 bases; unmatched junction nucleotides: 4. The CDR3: CASSLRLAGSDTQYF. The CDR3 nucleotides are TGTGCCAGCAGCTTGAGGCTAGCGGGATCAGATACGCAGTATTTT.

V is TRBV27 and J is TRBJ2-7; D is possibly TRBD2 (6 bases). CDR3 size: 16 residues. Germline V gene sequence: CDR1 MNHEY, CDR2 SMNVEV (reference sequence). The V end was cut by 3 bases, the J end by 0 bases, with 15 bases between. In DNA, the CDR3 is TGTGCCAGCAGTTTCTCCGGGACTTCAGACTCCTACGAGCAGTACTTC. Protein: CASSFSGTSDSYEQYF.

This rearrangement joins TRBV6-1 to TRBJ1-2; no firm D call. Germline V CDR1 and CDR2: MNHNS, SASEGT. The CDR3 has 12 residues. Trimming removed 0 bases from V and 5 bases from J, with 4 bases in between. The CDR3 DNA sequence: TGTGCCAGCAGTGAAGCACAGTATGGCTACACCTTC. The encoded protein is CASSEAQYGYTF.

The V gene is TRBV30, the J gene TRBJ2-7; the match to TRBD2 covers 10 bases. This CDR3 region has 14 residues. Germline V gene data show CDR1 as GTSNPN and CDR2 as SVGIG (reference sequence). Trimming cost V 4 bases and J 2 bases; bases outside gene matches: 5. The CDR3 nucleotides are TGTGCCTGGAACGCGCTAGCGGGAGCCTACGAGCAGTACTTC. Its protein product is CAWNALAGAYEQYF. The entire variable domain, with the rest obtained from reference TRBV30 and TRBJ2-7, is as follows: SQTIHQWPATLVQPVGSPLSLECTVEGTSNPNLYWYRQAAGRGLQLLFYSVGIGQISSEVPQNLSASRPQDRQFILSSKKLLLSDSGFYLCAWNALAGAYEQYFGPGTRLTVT.

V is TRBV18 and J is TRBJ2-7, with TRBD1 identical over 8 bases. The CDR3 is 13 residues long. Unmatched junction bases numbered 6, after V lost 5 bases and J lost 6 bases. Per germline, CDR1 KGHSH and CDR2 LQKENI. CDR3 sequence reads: CASSSRTGSEQYF. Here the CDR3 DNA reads TGTGCCAGCTCATCCCGGACAGGGAGCGAGCAGTACTTC.